The 12 T cell receptor beta chains reported below all come from one sample, sequenced in a study of cytomegalovirus exposure and HLA in healthy donors. The PCR employed 60 Vbeta primers together with 13 Jbeta primers. Assay used: immunoSEQ multiplex PCR; TCRdb lists only in-frame clones, some missing. The sample has about 140,000 clones, more than 55% seen once. The sequencing input was PBMCs. The receptors here all came from a woman aged 55-70 years in good health and CMV-seronegative.

This chain connects TRBV19 to TRBJ2-7, with 11 bases matching TRBD1. CDR1 is LNHDA and CDR2 is SQIVND in the germline V gene (reference sequence). The V segment lost 6 bases and the J segment 7 bases; nucleotides outside the gene matches: 8. This CDR3 region has 14 residues. CDR3: CASSQPGQGEEQYF. Here the CDR3 DNA reads TGTGCCAGTAGCCAACCGGGACAGGGGGAAGAGCAGTACTTC.

The chain has TRBV11-2 and TRBJ2-5; the D gene is possibly TRBD1 (6 bases). Germline V gene data show CDR1 as SGHAT and CDR2 as FQNNGV. The CDR3 has 15 residues. The ends were cut back, 3 bases at V and 4 bases at J, with 15 bases in the middle. CDR3 sequence reads: CASSLWQGPAETQYF. The CDR3, as DNA: TGTGCCAGCAGCTTGTGGCAGGGGCCTGCAGAGACCCAGTACTTC.

This clone was detected once. The chain couples TRBV7-2 to TRBJ2-1, with 8 bases identical to TRBD1. This CDR3 region has 15 residues. CDR1 is SGHTA, CDR2 FQGNSA, per germline. Trimming at V came to 5 bases and at J to 3 bases, leaving 6 bases not matched to a gene. The CDR3 protein is CASSTGQGNYNEQFF. The CDR3 DNA sequence: TGTGCCAGCAGCACCGGACAGGGAAACTACAATGAGCAGTTCTTC.

The chain has TRBV27 and TRBJ2-7, with D perhaps TRBD1 (6 bases). Germline CDR1 MNHEY, CDR2 SMNVEV (reference sequence). V lost 5 bases, J lost 2 bases, and 10 bases lay in between. The CDR3 length is 13 residues. Here the CDR3 DNA reads TGTGCCAGCAGTAATTGGGACACCTACGAGCAGTACTTC. This encodes CASSNWDTYEQYF.

This clone was seen more than once but under ten times. The chain couples TRBV18 to TRBJ2-5; 8 nucleotides align to TRBD1. CDR3 size: 14 residues. With 2 bases clipped from V and 1 base from J, the junction kept 0 bases outside the gene matches. The germline V gene has CDR1 KGHSH and CDR2 LQKENI. CDR3 amino acids: CASSPDRGQETQYF. DNA for the CDR3: TGTGCCAGCTCACCAGACAGGGGCCAAGAGACCCAGTACTTC.

This clone was detected only a few times. This chain uses TRBV5-1 with TRBJ1-2; 11 nucleotides match TRBD1. This CDR3 contains 16 residues. The V gene's germline CDR1 is SGHRS and CDR2 YFSETQ. V lost 1 base and J lost 8; bases outside the gene matches: 10. CDR3 DNA sequence: TGCGCCAGCAGCTTGCTCCGGGACAGGGGGATAGAGGGCTACACCTTC. This sequence encodes CASSLLRDRGIEGYTF.

The V gene is TRBV7-9, the J gene TRBJ2-3; 9 bases align to TRBD2. CDR1 and CDR2 from the germline V gene are SEHNR and FQNEAQ (reference sequence). V was pared by 4 bases and J by 0 bases, with 5 bases of the junction left unmatched. This CDR3 is 16 amino acids long. In DNA form, the CDR3 reads TGTGCCAGCAGCTCATTGACTAGCGGAAGCACAGATACGCAGTATTTT. Translating it yields CASSSLTSGSTDTQYF.

The chain couples TRBV6-1 to TRBJ2-5; 11 bases map to TRBD2. V gave up 4 bases and J gave up 2 bases; unmatched junction bases: 12. The CDR3 contains 18 residues. CDR1 and CDR2 from the germline V gene are MNHNS and SASEGT. The CDR3 DNA reads as TGTGCCAGCAGTGTTCTCCGTGTAGCGGGGGGGTGGCAAGAGACCCAGTACTTC. This sequence encodes CASSVLRVAGGWQETQYF.

As concerns this clone: At the DNA level, this CDR3 is encoded by other sequences in the same sample as well. V gene TRBV5-6 combines with J gene TRBJ2-3; 9 positions agree with TRBD1. The V gene end was trimmed by 3 bases and the J gene end by 4 bases; junction bases not matched to a gene: 3. Per the germline V gene, CDR1 is SGHDT and CDR2 is YYEEEE. CDR3 length: 14 amino acids. The CDR3 loop is CASSWGQGADTQYF. Here the CDR3 DNA reads TGTGCCAGCAGCTGGGGACAGGGCGCAGATACGCAGTATTTT.

The V gene is TRBV7-2, the J gene TRBJ2-7; a possible D gene is TRBD1 (5 bases). Between the trimmed V and J ends, which lost 1 base and 6 bases, there was a span of 16 bases. Germline loops: CDR1 SGHTA, CDR2 FQGNSA. The CDR3 is 15 residues long. The CDR3 DNA reads as TGTGCCAGCAGCTTAGTGCAGGGAATGGGATCCGAGCAGTACTTC. Amino acid sequence: CASSLVQGMGSEQYF. The full variable domain, completed using reference TRBV7-2 and TRBJ2-7, is GAGVSQSPSNKVTEKGKDVELRCDPISGHTALYWYRQSLGQGLEFLIYFQGNSAPDKSGLPSDRFSAERTGGSVSTLTIQRTQQEDSAVYLCASSLVQGMGSEQYFGPGTRLTVT.

The J gene is TRBJ2-1, the V gene TRBV9, with 10 bases matching TRBD2. Trimming cost V 0 bases and J 7 bases; bases outside gene matches: 7. The CDR3 has 16 amino acids. Germline-derived CDR1 and CDR2 are SGDLS and YYNGEE. CDR3 protein: CASSVVSGGANNEQFF. The CDR3 coding sequence is TGTGCCAGCAGCGTAGTCAGCGGGGGGGCTAATAATGAGCAGTTCTTC.

This rearrangement joins TRBV28 to TRBJ2-7, with TRBD2 matching over 10 bases. The CDR3 runs 18 residues. CDR1 is MDHEN, CDR2 SYDVKM, per germline. The J segment lost 3 bases and the V segment lost 6 bases, leaving 17 bases of the junction unmatched. The CDR3 DNA sequence: TGTGCCAGCAGCCCCCACTTCGGGACTAGCGTGACCCTCTACGAGCAGTACTTC. Residues: CASSPHFGTSVTLYEQYF.